The present T cell receptor beta chain was sequenced within a study of response to subunit inactivated influenza vaccine. Overall study results and limits: Every seasonal influenza vaccination brings in few new T cells, the authors suggested.

With respect to this clonotype: Its antigen is currently unknown.

CDR3 length: 14 amino acids. V was trimmed by 0 bases and J by 8 bases, leaving 14 bases between them. Looked up from germline, CDR1 is ENHRY and CDR2 is SYGVKD. Using its own MiXCR run on the RT-PCR reads, TCRdb lists one record per CDR3 protein. The sample consists of under 850,000 distinct CDR3 sequences, 18% of them appearing once. This specimen consisted of PBMCs from blood, obtained about 5 days after vaccination. The chain has TRBV10-3 and TRBJ2-7; no clear D. The origin of this receptor is a man aged 45-60 years who received an inactivated influenza vaccine. The CDR3 DNA follows: TGTGCCATCAGTGAGTCTTCTTCGAGCATGAAGCAGTACTTC. The encoded protein is CAISESSSSMKQYF.